The 6 T cell receptor beta chains given below trace back to one sample, sequenced in a study of control samples from healthy donors and cancer patients. Assay used: immunoSEQ multiplex PCR; TCRdb lists only in-frame clones, some missing. The repertoire has tens of thousands of clones, around 80% of them found once; the top ten carry around 20%. The sequenced sample consisted of PBMCs. These receptors were obtained from a man in his 60s with head and neck cancer.

CDR3 loop: CASSPSLQGGLYGYTF. The CDR3 DNA follows: TGTGCCAGCAGCCCTTCGTTACAGGGAGGGCTCTATGGCTACACCTTC. The chain employs TRBV7-9 and TRBJ1-2; maybe TRBD1 (6 bases). The V gene's germline CDR1 is SEHNR and CDR2 FQNEAQ (reference sequence). Trimming removed 5 bases from V and 4 bases from J, with 20 bases in between. The CDR3 length is 16 residues.

This rearrangement joins TRBV29-1 to TRBJ1-1; 8 bases map to TRBD1. The ends lost 8 bases at V and 6 bases at J; junction bases unmatched: 5. Germline loops: CDR1 SQVTM, CDR2 ANQGSEA. The CDR3 sequence is 11 residues long. CDR3 region: CSLARGPEAFF. The DNA of the CDR3 is TGCAGCCTTGCCAGGGGGCCTGAAGCTTTCTTT.

The chain joins TRBV4-2 to TRBJ2-7; D not certain. The ends were cut back, 0 bases at V and 3 bases at J, with 12 bases in the middle. The germline CDR1 and CDR2 sequences are LGHNA and YNFKEQ. The CDR3 spans 15 residues. CDR3 region: CASSQDYSGYYEQYF. For the CDR3, the DNA is TGTGCCAGCAGCCAAGATTACTCCGGATACTACGAGCAGTACTTC.

V and J are TRBV3-1 (or the pseudogene TRBV3-2) and TRBJ1-5; 10 bases are a match to TRBD1. The CDR3 consists of 15 residues. Per the germline V gene, CDR1 is LGHDT and CDR2 is YNNKEL (reference sequence). Trimming removed 4 bases from V and 11 bases from J; junction bases left unmatched: 11. The CDR3 DNA follows: TGTGCCAGCAGCCCCTCGACAGGGGGCGGAAGGGCCCAGCATTTT. Translated, it gives CASSPSTGGGRAQHF.

The chain has TRBV14 and TRBJ1-3, with D possibly TRBD1 on 5 matching bases. The V end was cut by 6 bases, the J end by 0 bases, with 12 bases between. CDR1 SGHDN and CDR2 FVKESK come from the germline V gene. The length of the CDR3 is 15 residues. The CDR3 protein is CASSRDRLSGNTIYF. The CDR3 region has the DNA TGTGCCAGCAGTAGGGACCGACTCTCTGGAAACACCATATATTTT.

The chain joins TRBV11-2 to TRBJ2-7, with 14 bases aligning to TRBD2. Germline V gene lookup returns CDR1 SGHAT and CDR2 FQNNGV. With V trimmed by 0 bases and J by 5 bases, 6 bases remained unmatched. This CDR3 comprises 17 residues. CDR3 bases: TGTGCCAGCAGCTTAGATCGAGGGACTAGCGGGAGTAACGAGCAGTACTTC. It translates to CASSLDRGTSGSNEQYF.